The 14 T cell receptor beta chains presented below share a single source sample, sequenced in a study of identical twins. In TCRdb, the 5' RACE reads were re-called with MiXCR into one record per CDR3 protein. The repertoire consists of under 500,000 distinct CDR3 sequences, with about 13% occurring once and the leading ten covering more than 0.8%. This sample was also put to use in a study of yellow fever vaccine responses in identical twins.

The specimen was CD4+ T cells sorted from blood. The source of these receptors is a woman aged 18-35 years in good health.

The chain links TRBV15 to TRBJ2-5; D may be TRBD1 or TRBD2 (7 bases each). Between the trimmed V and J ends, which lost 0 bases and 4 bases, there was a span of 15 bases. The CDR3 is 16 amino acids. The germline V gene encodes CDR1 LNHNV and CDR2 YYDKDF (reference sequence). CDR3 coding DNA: TGTGCCACCAGCAGAGATGTTGGCAGGGGGGGAGAGACCCAGTACTTC. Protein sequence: CATSRDVGRGGETQYF.

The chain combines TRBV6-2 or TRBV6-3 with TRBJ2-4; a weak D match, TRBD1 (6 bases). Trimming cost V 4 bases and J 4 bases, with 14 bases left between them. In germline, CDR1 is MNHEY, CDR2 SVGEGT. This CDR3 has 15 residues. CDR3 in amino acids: CASSSPGQTKNIQYF. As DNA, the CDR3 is TGTGCCAGCAGTTCCCCAGGACAGACAAAAAACATTCAGTACTTC.

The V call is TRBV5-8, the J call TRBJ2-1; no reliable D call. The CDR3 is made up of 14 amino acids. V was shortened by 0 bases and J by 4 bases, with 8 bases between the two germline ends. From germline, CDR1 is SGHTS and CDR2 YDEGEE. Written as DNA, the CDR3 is TGTGCCAGCAGCTTGGTGCTAAGTTACAATGAGCAGTTCTTC. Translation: CASSLVLSYNEQFF.

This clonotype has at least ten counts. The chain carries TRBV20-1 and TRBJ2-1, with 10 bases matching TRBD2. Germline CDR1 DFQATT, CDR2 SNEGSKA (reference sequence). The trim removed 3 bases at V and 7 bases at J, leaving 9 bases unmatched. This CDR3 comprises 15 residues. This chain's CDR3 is CSASRASGSLNEQFF. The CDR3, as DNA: TGCAGTGCTAGTCGGGCTAGCGGGAGTTTAAATGAGCAGTTCTTC.

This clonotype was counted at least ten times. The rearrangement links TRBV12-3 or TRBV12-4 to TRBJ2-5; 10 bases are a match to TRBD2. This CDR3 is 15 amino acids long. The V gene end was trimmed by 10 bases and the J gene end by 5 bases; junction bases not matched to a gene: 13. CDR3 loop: CATTLAGVGVETQYF. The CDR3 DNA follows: TGTGCCACGACCCTAGCGGGAGTAGGAGTGGAGACCCAGTACTTC.

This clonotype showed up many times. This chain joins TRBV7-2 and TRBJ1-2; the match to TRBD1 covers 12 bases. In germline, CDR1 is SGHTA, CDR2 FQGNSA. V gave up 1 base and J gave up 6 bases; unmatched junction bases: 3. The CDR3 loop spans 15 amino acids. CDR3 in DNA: TGTGCCAGCAGCTTAGTTGGGACAGGGGGCGATGGCTACACCTTC. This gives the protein CASSLVGTGGDGYTF.

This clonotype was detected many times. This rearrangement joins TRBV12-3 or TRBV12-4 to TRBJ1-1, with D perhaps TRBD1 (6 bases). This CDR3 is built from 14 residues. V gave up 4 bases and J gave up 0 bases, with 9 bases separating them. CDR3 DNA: TGTGCCAGCAGTTCGGACAGAATGAACACTGAAGCTTTCTTT. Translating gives CASSSDRMNTEAFF.

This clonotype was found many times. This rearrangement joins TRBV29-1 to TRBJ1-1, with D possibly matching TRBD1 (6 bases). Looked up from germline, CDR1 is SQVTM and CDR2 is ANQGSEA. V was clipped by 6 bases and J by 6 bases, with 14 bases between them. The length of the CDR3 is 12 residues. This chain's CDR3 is CSVAQGRAEAFF. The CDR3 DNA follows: TGCAGCGTCGCACAGGGAAGAGCTGAAGCTTTCTTT.

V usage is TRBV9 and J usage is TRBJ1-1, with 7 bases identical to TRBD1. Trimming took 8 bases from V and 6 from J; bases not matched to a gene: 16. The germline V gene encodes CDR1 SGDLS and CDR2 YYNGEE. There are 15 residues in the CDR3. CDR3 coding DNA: TGTGCCAGTCAACAGGGGCCTCATTCTGGGGCTGAAGCTTTCTTT. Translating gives CASQQGPHSGAEAFF.

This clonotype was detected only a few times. CDR3 residues: CASRSGTTNTGELFF. Written as DNA, the CDR3 is TGTGCCAGCAGGTCCGGGACAACGAACACCGGGGAGCTGTTTTTT. This chain uses TRBV12-3 or TRBV12-4 with TRBJ2-2; maybe TRBD1 (6 bases). Trimming took off 6 bases at V and 0 bases at J, with 11 bases between the two ends. This CDR3 region has 15 residues.

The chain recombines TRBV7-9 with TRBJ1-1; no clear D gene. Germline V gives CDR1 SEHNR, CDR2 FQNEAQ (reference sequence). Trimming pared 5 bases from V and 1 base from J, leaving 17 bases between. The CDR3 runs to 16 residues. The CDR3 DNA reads TGTGCCAGCAGCCCGAACCCCGGCAGCCAGAACACTGAAGCTTTCTTT. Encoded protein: CASSPNPGSQNTEAFF.

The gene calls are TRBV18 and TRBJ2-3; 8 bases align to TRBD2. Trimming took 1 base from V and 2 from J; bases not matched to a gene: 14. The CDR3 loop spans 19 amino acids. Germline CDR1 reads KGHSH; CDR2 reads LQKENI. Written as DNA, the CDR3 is TGTGCCAGCTCACCACTTAGAATTGGAGCGGGAGCGGTCACAGATACGCAGTATTTT. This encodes CASSPLRIGAGAVTDTQYF. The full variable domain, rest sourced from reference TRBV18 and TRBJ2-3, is NAGVMQNPRHLVRRRGQEARLRCSPMKGHSHVYWYRQLPEEGLKFMVYLQKENIIDESGMPKERFSAEFPKEGPSILRIQQVVRGDSAAYFCASSPLRIGAGAVTDTQYFGPGTRLTVL.

This chain's CDR3 is CASSRRQGRQTQYF. CDR3 DNA sequence: TGTGCCAGCAGCCGAAGACAGGGGAGGCAGACCCAGTACTTC. The chain links TRBV3-1 to TRBJ2-5, with 8 bases that match TRBD1. This CDR3 has 14 amino acids. V was clipped by 4 bases and J by 6 bases; unmatched bases: 7. Looked up from germline, CDR1 is LGHDT and CDR2 is YNNKEL (reference sequence).

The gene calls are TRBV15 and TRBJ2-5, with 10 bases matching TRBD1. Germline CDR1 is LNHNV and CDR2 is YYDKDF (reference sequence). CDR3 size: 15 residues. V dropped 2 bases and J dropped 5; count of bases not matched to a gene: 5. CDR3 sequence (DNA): TGTGCCACCAGCAGACTGACAGGGGGCTTGGAGACCCAGTACTTC. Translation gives CATSRLTGGLETQYF. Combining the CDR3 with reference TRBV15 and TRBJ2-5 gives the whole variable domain DAMVIQNPRYQVTQFGKPVTLSCSQTLNHNVMYWYQQKSSQAPKLLFHYYDKDFNNEADTPDNFQSRRPNTSFCFLDIRSPGLGDTAMYLCATSRLTGGLETQYFGPGTRLLVL.